This TCR beta chain appears in the sequencing data of a study of T cells in Graves' hyperthyroidism and ophthalmopathy. Study-level points and caveats: Clonotypes that were expanded in thyroid above 0.001 mostly appeared in blood too.

Researchers amplified the TCR beta CDR3 regions from RNA transcripts. HTBI primers were employed in a first-round RT-PCR of the TCR CDR3. TCRdb reprocessed the multiplex PCR reads via MiXCR and lists one record per CDR3 protein. This table holds about 610,000 distinct CDR3 sequences, roughly 15% found once. As concerns this clonotype: The antigen is unknown.

The ends lost 4 bases at V and 8 bases at J; junction bases unmatched: 9. The CDR3 is 14 amino acids. The germline gives CDR1 MDHEN, CDR2 SYDVKM. Patients affected by ophthalmopathy presented a Clinical Activity Score of at least 3, a NOSPECS grade of at least 4, and disease duration below 3 months. Fresh peripheral blood, 9.5 to 10 ml of it, supplied the PBMCs. This rearrangement joins TRBV28 to TRBJ1-2, with 8 bases lining up with TRBD1. The sequencing input was blood. The clonotype was recovered from a woman aged 40 to 50 with Graves' ophthalmopathy. CDR3 nucleotide sequence: TGTGCCAGCAGTTACCCAGGGGGCGGGCGAGGCTACACCTTC. This gives the protein CASSYPGGGRGYTF.